This TCR beta chain was recorded in a study of blood T cell repertoires in COVID-19. Only in-frame clones appear in the TCRdb table, and some are missing; sequencing was by immunoSEQ multiplex PCR. The sample consists of fewer than 25,000 clones, about 91% of them appearing once. A single count supports this clone. The clonotype comes from a woman aged 65 to 85 with active COVID-19. Material for sequencing was peripheral blood.

CDR3 coding DNA: TGTGCCAGCTCCTCGCTCGCGTCCCGCCGGGCTAATGAAAAACTGTTTTTT. This codes for CASSSLASRRANEKLFF. The chain carries TRBV18 and TRBJ1-4; D is uncertain. CDR1 and CDR2 (germline): KGHSH, LQKENI. The CDR3 spans 17 residues. Between the trimmed V and J ends, which lost 6 bases and 3 bases, there was a span of 20 bases.